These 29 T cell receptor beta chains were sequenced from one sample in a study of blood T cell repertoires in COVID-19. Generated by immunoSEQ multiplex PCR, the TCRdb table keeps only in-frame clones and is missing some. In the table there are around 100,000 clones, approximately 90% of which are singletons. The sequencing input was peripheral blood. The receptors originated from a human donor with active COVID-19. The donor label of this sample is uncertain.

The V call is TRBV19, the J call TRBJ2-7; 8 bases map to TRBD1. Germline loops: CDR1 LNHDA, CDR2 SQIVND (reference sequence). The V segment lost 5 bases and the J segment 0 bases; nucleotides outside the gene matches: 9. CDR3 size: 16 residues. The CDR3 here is CASSPLIDRGSYEQYF. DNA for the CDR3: TGTGCCAGTAGTCCCCTAATCGACAGGGGCTCCTACGAGCAGTACTTC.

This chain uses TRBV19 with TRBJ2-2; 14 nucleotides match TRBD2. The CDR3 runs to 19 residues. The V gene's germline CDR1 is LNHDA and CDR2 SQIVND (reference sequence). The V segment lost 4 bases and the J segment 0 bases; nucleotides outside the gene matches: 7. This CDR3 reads CASSKRLAGGKTNTGELFF. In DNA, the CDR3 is TGTGCCAGTAGTAAACGACTAGCGGGGGGGAAAACGAACACCGGGGAGCTGTTTTTT.

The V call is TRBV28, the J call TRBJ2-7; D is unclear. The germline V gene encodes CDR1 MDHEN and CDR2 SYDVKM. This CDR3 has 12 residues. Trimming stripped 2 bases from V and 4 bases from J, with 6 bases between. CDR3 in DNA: TGTGCCAGCAGTTTAATCGGGTACGAGCAGTACTTC. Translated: CASSLIGYEQYF.

CDR3 residues: CASSYSTSGGSGELFF. The CDR3 DNA follows: TGTGCCAGCAGTTACTCAACTAGCGGGGGGTCCGGGGAGCTGTTTTTT. This chain joins TRBV6-2 or TRBV6-3 and TRBJ2-2, with 12 bases aligning to TRBD2. The trim removed 0 bases at V and 6 bases at J, leaving 2 bases unmatched. This CDR3 region has 16 residues. The germline V gene encodes CDR1 MNHEY and CDR2 SVGEGT.

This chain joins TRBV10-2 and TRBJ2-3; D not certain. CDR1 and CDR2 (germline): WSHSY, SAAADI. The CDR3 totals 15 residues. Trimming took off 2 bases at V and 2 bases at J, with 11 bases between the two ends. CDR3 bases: TGCGCCAGCAGTGAGGGGTTCAGGCCCACAGATACGCAGTATTTT. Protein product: CASSEGFRPTDTQYF.

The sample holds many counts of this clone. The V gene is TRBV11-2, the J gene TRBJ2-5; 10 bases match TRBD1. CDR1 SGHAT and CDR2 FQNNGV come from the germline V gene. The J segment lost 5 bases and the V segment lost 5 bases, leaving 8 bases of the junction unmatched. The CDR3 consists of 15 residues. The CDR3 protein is CASSPTGGALETQYF. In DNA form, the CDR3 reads TGTGCCAGCAGCCCGACAGGGGGCGCGTTGGAGACCCAGTACTTC. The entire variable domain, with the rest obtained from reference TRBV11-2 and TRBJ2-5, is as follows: EAGVAQSPRYKIIEKRQSVAFWCNPISGHATLYWYQQILGQGPKLLIQFQNNGVVDDSQLPKDRFSAERLKGVDSTLKIQPAKLEDSAVYLCASSPTGGALETQYFGPGTRLLVL.

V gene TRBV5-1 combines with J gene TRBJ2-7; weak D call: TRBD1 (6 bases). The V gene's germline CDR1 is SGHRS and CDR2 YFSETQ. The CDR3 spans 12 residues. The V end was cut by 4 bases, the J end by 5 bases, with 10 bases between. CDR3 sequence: CASSLGQNEQYF. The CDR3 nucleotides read TGCGCCAGCAGCCTAGGACAGAACGAGCAGTACTTC.

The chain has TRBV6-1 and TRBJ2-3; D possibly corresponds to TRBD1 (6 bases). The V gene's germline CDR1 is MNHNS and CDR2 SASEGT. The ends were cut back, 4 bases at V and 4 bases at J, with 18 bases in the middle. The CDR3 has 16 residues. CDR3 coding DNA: TGTGCCAGCAGTGCGTTGGGGGCAGGGGATTCAGATACGCAGTATTTT. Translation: CASSALGAGDSDTQYF.

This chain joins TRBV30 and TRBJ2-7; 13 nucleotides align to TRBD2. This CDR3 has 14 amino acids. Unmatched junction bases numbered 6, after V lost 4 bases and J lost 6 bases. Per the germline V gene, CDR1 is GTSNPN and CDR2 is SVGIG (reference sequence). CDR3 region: CAWIGTSGDREQYF. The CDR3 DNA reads TGTGCCTGGATCGGGACTAGCGGGGATCGCGAGCAGTACTTC.

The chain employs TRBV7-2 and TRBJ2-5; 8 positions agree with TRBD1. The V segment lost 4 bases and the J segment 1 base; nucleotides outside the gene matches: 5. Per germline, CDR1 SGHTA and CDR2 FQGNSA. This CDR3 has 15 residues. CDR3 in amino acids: CASSYSRGPQETQYF. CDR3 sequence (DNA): TGTGCCAGCAGCTACAGCAGGGGGCCCCAAGAGACCCAGTACTTC.

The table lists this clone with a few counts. The CDR3 spells CASSLASGGLEQFF. The CDR3 DNA sequence: TGTGCCAGCAGCTTAGCTAGCGGGGGGCTTGAGCAGTTCTTC. This chain connects TRBV11-3 to TRBJ2-1; 11 positions match TRBD2. This CDR3 comprises 14 residues. CDR1 and CDR2 (germline): SGHNT, YENEEA. V lost 1 base and J lost 9; bases outside the gene matches: 2.

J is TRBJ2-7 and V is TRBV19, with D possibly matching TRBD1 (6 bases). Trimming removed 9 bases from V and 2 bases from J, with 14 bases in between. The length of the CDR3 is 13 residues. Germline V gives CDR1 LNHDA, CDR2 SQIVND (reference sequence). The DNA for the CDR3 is TGTGCCAGAGCCCCGGGACACCCCTACGAGCAGTACTTC. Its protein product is CARAPGHPYEQYF.

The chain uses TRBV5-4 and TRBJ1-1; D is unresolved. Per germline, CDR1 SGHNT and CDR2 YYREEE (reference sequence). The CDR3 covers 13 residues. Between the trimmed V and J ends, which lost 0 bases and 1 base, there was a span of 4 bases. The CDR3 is CASSLEQNTEAFF. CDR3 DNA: TGTGCCAGCAGCTTGGAACAGAACACTGAAGCTTTCTTT.

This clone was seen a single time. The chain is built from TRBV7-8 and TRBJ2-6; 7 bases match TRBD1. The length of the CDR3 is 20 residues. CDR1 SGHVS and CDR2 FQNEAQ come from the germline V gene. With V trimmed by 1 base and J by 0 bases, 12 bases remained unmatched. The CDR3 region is CASSLVFPRTGLSGANVLTF. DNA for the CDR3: TGTGCCAGCAGCTTAGTATTTCCCCGGACAGGACTCTCTGGGGCCAACGTCCTGACTTTC.

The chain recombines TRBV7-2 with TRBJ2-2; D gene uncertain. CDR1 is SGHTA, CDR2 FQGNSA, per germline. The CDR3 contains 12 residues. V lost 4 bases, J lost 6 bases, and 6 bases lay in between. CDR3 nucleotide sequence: TGTGCCAGCAGCTCTTTAGCCGGGGAGCTGTTTTTT. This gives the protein CASSSLAGELFF.

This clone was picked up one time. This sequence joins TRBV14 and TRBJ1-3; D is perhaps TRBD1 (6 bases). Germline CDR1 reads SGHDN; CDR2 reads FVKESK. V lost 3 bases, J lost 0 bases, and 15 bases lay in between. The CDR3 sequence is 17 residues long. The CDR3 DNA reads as TGTGCCAGCAGCCAGAAAGGGGGTAGTAGCTCTGGAAACACCATATATTTT. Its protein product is CASSQKGGSSSGNTIYF.

The DNA for the CDR3 is TGCAGTGCTAGTGGAGGAGAAGCTGGAAGTTCCGACGAAGCTTTCTTT. Its protein is CSASGGEAGSSDEAFF. The chain joins TRBV20-1 to TRBJ1-1, with D unresolved. V lost 3 bases to trimming and J lost 8 bases, with 25 bases between them. Germline values: CDR1 DFQATT, CDR2 SNEGSKA (reference sequence). CDR3 length: 16 amino acids.

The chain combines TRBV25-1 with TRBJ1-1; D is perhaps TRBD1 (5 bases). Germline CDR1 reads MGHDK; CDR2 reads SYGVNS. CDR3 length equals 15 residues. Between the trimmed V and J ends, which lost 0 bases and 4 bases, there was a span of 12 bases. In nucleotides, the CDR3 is TGTGCCAGCAGTGAATACGGGGGGGGTGGCACTGAAGCTTTCTTT. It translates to CASSEYGGGGTEAFF.

The CDR3 here is CASSQRQNTEAFF. The DNA for the CDR3 is TGTGCCAGCAGCCAGAGGCAGAACACTGAAGCTTTCTTT. The V call is TRBV11-2, the J call TRBJ1-1; D unclear. The length of the CDR3 is 13 residues. Germline V lookup: CDR1 SGHAT, CDR2 FQNNGV. Trimming removed 5 bases from V and 1 base from J, with 8 bases in between. Combining the CDR3 with reference TRBV11-2 and TRBJ1-1 gives the whole variable domain EAGVAQSPRYKIIEKRQSVAFWCNPISGHATLYWYQQILGQGPKLLIQFQNNGVVDDSQLPKDRFSAERLKGVDSTLKIQPAKLEDSAVYLCASSQRQNTEAFFGQGTRLTVV.

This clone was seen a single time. CDR3 bases: TGTGCCAGCAGCCAAGTGAGGGGGCCTGAAGCTTTCTTT. Residues: CASSQVRGPEAFF. The V call is TRBV4-2, the J call TRBJ1-1; TRBD1 matches at 7 bases. This CDR3 has 13 amino acids. V shed 1 base, J shed 6 bases, and the junction held 2 bases outside the gene matches. Germline assignment: CDR1 LGHNA and CDR2 YNFKEQ.

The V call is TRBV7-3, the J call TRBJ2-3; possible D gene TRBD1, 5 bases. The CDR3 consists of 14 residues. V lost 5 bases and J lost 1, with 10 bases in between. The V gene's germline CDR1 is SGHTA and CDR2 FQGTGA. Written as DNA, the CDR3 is TGTGCCAGCAGCCCTGGACACCGCACAGATACGCAGTATTTT. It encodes CASSPGHRTDTQYF.

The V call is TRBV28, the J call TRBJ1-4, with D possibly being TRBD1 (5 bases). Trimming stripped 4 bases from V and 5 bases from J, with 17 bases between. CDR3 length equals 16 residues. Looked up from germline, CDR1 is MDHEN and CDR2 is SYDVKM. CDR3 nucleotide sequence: TGTGCCAGCAGTTCCATGCGACGGGGGGAGAATGAAAAACTGTTTTTT. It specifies CASSSMRRGENEKLFF.

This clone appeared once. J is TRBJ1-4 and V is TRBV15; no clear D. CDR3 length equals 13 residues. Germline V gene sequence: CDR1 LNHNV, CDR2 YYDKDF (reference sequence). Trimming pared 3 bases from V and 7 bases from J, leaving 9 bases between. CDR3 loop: CATSSDGPEKLFF. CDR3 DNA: TGTGCCACCAGCAGTGATGGCCCTGAAAAACTGTTTTTT.

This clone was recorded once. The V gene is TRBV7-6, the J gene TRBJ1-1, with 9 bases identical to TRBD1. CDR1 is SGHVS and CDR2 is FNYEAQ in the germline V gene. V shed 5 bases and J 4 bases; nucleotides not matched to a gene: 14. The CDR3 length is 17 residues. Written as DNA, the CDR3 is TGTGCCAGCAGCCCTGGGACAGGGTTTCGTCGAGGCACTGAAGCTTTCTTT. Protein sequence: CASSPGTGFRRGTEAFF. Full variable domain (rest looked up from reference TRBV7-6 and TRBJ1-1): GAGVSQSPRYKVTKRGQDVALRCDPISGHVSLYWYRQALGQGPEFLTYFNYEAQQDKSGLPNDRFSAERPEGSISTLTIQRTEQRDSAMYRCASSPGTGFRRGTEAFFGQGTRLTVV.

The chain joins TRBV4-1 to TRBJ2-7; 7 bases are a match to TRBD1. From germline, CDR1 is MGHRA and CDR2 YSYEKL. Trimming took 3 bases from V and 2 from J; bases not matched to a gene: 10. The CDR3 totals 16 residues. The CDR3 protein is CASSHTVSGQTYEQYF. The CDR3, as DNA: TGCGCCAGCAGCCACACCGTATCGGGACAGACCTACGAGCAGTACTTC.

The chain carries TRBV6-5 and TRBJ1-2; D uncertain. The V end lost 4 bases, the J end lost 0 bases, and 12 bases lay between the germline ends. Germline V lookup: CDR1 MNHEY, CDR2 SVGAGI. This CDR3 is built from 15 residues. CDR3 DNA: TGTGCCAGCAGTTCGGGAGACACGGCTAACTATGGCTACACCTTC. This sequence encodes CASSSGDTANYGYTF.

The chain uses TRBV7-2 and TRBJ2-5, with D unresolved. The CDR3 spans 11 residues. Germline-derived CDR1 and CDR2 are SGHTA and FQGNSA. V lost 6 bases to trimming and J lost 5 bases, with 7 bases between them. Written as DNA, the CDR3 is TGTGCCAGCAGTGGGCTGGAGACCCAGTACTTC. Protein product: CASSGLETQYF.

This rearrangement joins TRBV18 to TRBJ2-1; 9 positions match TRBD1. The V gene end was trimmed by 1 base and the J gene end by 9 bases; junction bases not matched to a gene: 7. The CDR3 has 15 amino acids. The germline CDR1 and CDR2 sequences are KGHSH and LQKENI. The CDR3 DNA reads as TGTGCCAGCTCACCACGGGGACAGGGATGGGGTGAGCAGTTCTTC. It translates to CASSPRGQGWGEQFF.

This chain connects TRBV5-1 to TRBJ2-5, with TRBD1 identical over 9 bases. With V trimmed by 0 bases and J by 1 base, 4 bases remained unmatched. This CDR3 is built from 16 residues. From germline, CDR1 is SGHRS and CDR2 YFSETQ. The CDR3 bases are TGCGCCAGCAGCTTGGGCCGGGACAGGGTCCAAGAGACCCAGTACTTC. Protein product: CASSLGRDRVQETQYF.